This TCR beta chain appears in the sequencing data of a study of somatic mutations in cytotoxic T cells in rheumatoid arthritis. The wider study: It was right after diagnosis, before any treatment, that patient blood (around 33 ml EDTA) was drawn. Purity of nearly 100% was reached when some V beta antibody-stained T-cell populations were flow-sorted, including V beta1+ cells sequenced for TCRB.

Measured with immunoSEQ multiplex PCR; TCRdb has only the in-frame clones, and not every one. The table has approximately 20,000 clones, approximately 83% seen once. This CDR3 is built from 14 residues. The germline V gene has CDR1 LNHNV and CDR2 YYDKDF (reference sequence). V lost 2 bases and J 4 bases, leaving 11 bases between the germline ends. The genes are TRBV15 and TRBJ1-2; D is uncertain. This receptor was taken from a man aged 18 to 30 with rheumatoid arthritis. Sequencing was done on a sample of CD8+ T cells sorted from blood. This CDR3 is CATSRSGVTYGYTF. The CDR3 DNA follows: TGTGCCACCAGCAGATCTGGGGTGACCTATGGCTACACCTTC.